The 4 T cell receptor beta chains presented below share a single source sample, sequenced in a study of Ad26.COV2.S vaccination and SARS-CoV-2 variants. The sample's treatment: roughly 19 received Ad26.COV2.S at low or high dose, single or two shots; 5 received placebo; per-sample allocation not given. Day 63 after the first injection of vaccine or placebo was the sampling time. The assay was immunoSEQ multiplex PCR, and TCRdb's table has in-frame clones only and misses some. The sample holds fewer than 500,000 clones, 80% to 95% seen once. Sequences were derived from peripheral blood, sampled in a trial of Ad26.COV2.S vaccine versus placebo. The receptors originated from a person aged 18-65 years who received the Ad26.COV2.S COVID-19 vaccine or a placebo.

V usage is TRBV6-2 or TRBV6-3 and J usage is TRBJ2-1, with 7 bases that match TRBD2. This CDR3 has 15 residues. In germline, CDR1 is MNHEY, CDR2 SVGEGT. Germline trimming cut 6 bases from V and 0 bases from J; bases unmatched to any gene: 5. Here the CDR3 reads CASSHQRGSYNEQFF. The DNA for the CDR3 is TGTGCCAGCAGCCATCAGCGGGGCTCCTACAATGAGCAGTTCTTC.

The V and J genes are TRBV7-2 and TRBJ2-3; the match to TRBD1 covers 7 bases. Losses at the gene ends were 7 bases for V and 4 bases for J; bases not matched to a gene: 5. The CDR3 has 13 residues. The germline V gene encodes CDR1 SGHTA and CDR2 FQGNSA. The CDR3 nucleotides read TGTGCCAGCAACAGGGGTTTTGCAGATACGCAGTATTTT. Its protein product is CASNRGFADTQYF.

V usage is TRBV30 and J usage is TRBJ1-2; no clear D gene. The V end lost 4 bases, the J end lost 4 bases, and 10 bases lay between the germline ends. The CDR3 spans 12 residues. In germline, CDR1 is GTSNPN, CDR2 SVGIG (reference sequence). CDR3 in DNA: TGTGCCTGGATCTCCACACCCTATGGCTACACCTTC. Translated, it gives CAWISTPYGYTF.

V and J are TRBV10-1 and TRBJ2-7; D perhaps matches TRBD2 (6 bases). Trimming took off 3 bases at V and 5 bases at J, with 8 bases between the two ends. CDR1 is WNHNN and CDR2 is SYGVQD in the germline V gene (reference sequence). The CDR3 covers 12 residues. CDR3 nucleotide sequence: TGCGCCAGCAGTGAATTAGCGGACGAGCAGTACTTC. It is translated as CASSELADEQYF.